The 12 T cell receptor beta chains given below trace back to one sample, sequenced in a study of vaccination effects on CD4 cells after COVID-19. The antigens of these receptors remain unknown. Method: immunoSEQ multiplex PCR; TCRdb's copy keeps in-frame clones and lacks some. Of some 68,000 clones listed, around three quarters are singletons. Pools of viral peptides were used by the ViraFEST assay to expand antigen-specific CD4+ T cells ahead of sequencing. Around day 10 of culture, CD4+ T cells were separated out. Among the vaccine recipients, none had a prior SARS-CoV-2 infection, and nucleocapsid antibodies were negative. This sample comprised CD4+ T cells from PBMCs cultured with HCoV-OC43 spike peptides, obtained before COVID-19 vaccination. Subset denoted: HCoV-OC43 spike overlapping peptide pool stimulation. Source of these receptors: a human donor who received a COVID-19 vaccine.

The chain carries TRBV6-2 or TRBV6-3 and TRBJ1-2; TRBD1 agrees at 7 bases. V shed 2 bases and J 4 bases; nucleotides not matched to a gene: 1. CDR3 length: 13 amino acids. Germline CDR1 is MNHEY and CDR2 is SVGEGT. The DNA for the CDR3 is TGTGCCAGCAGTTACAGGGGGCCCTATGGCTACACCTTC. It yields the protein CASSYRGPYGYTF.

V gene TRBV6-5 combines with J gene TRBJ1-1, with a tentative D call TRBD1 (5 bases). The germline CDR1 and CDR2 sequences are MNHEY and SVGAGI. There are 14 residues in the CDR3. V was clipped by 9 bases and J by 1 base, with 15 bases between them. The DNA for the CDR3 is TGTGCCAGTGCCCCCAGGGCCCAGAACACTGAAGCTTTCTTT. It is translated as CASAPRAQNTEAFF.

This clone was seen a handful of times. V gene TRBV5-1 combines with J gene TRBJ2-2, with TRBD1 as a possible D gene (5 bases). Germline assignment: CDR1 SGHRS and CDR2 YFSETQ. V gave up 3 bases and J gave up 5 bases, with 17 bases separating them. The CDR3 extends over 16 amino acids. CDR3 DNA sequence: TGCGCCAGCAGCTCTCCCTGGGGCCCCGGAACCGGGGAGCTGTTTTTT. It encodes CASSSPWGPGTGELFF. Looking up the rest from reference TRBV5-1 and TRBJ2-2 gives the full variable domain: KAGVTQTPRYLIKTRGQQVTLSCSPISGHRSVSWYQQTPGQGLQFLFEYFSETQRNKGNFPGRFSGRQFSNSRSEMNVSTLELGDSALYLCASSSPWGPGTGELFFGEGSRLTVL.

This chain connects TRBV7-2 to TRBJ2-2; TRBD1 is a possible D gene (5 bases). V lost 4 bases to trimming and J lost 1 base, with 13 bases between them. The CDR3 totals 16 residues. CDR1 is SGHTA, CDR2 FQGNSA, per germline. CDR3 in amino acids: CASSSLGHRNTGELFF. DNA for the CDR3: TGTGCCAGCAGCTCGCTAGGACACCGGAACACCGGGGAGCTGTTTTTT.

The V call is TRBV3-1 (or the pseudogene TRBV3-2), the J call TRBJ2-5; D may be TRBD2 (5 bases). Trimming removed 2 bases at V and 1 base at J, with 8 bases between. This CDR3 has 14 residues. Germline V gives CDR1 LGHDT, CDR2 YNNKEL (reference sequence). The CDR3 coding sequence is TGTGCCAGCAGCCAACACGGGGTCCAAGAGACCCAGTACTTC. Translated: CASSQHGVQETQYF.

The chain joins TRBV21-1 to TRBJ1-5; the DNA was not compared with TRBD1, the D call given in the table. TRBV21-1 is designated a pseudogene. The CDR3 consists of 14 residues. The CDR3 sequence: CASSNRTGRQPQHF. CDR3 bases: TGTGCCAGCAGCAATAGGACAGGGAGGCAGCCCCAGCATTTT.

The genes are TRBV18 and TRBJ2-2, with D perhaps TRBD1 (6 bases). Germline lookup yields CDR1 KGHSH and CDR2 LQKENI. CDR3 length: 18 amino acids. V was clipped by 3 bases and J by 3 bases, with 20 bases between them. The CDR3 DNA sequence: TGTGCCAGCTCACCTTATTTGACAGGTCTAGGGGACACCGGGGAGCTGTTTTTT. Protein: CASSPYLTGLGDTGELFF. Full variable domain (remainder filled in from reference TRBV18 and TRBJ2-2): NAGVMQNPRHLVRRRGQEARLRCSPMKGHSHVYWYRQLPEEGLKFMVYLQKENIIDESGMPKERFSAEFPKEGPSILRIQQVVRGDSAAYFCASSPYLTGLGDTGELFFGEGSRLTVL.

The chain has TRBV6-5 and TRBJ2-7; D is possibly TRBD1 (6 bases). CDR3 length: 14 amino acids. V dropped 6 bases and J dropped 0 bases, with 12 bases sitting between them. Germline V gene data show CDR1 as MNHEY and CDR2 as SVGAGI. CDR3: CASRLGDNSYEQYV. As DNA, the CDR3 is TGTGCCAGCAGGCTAGGGGACAACTCCTACGAGCAGTACGTC.

The chain employs TRBV4-1 and TRBJ2-6; 7 bases fit TRBD2. The V and J ends lost 4 bases and 1 base, in that order; junction bases with no gene match: 7. The CDR3 runs to 17 residues. Germline CDR1 MGHRA, CDR2 YSYEKL. CDR3 in DNA: TGCGCCAGCAGCCGGGGGGGAATCGTATCTGGGGCCAACGTCCTGACTTTC. It encodes CASSRGGIVSGANVLTF.

The chain employs TRBV6-2 or TRBV6-3 and TRBJ2-5; either TRBD1 or TRBD2 may supply D (5 bases each). Trimming cost V 3 bases and J 1 base, with 9 bases left between them. In germline, CDR1 is MNHEY, CDR2 SVGEGT. The CDR3 is made up of 14 amino acids. The CDR3 DNA is TGTGCCAGCAGTTATGGGGGAAGCCAAGAGACCCAGTACTTC. This codes for CASSYGGSQETQYF.

V gene TRBV5-1 combines with J gene TRBJ2-7; TRBD1 matches at 9 bases. Per the germline V gene, CDR1 is SGHRS and CDR2 is YFSETQ. With 7 bases clipped from V and 6 bases from J, the junction kept 5 bases outside the gene matches. The CDR3 runs 12 residues. CDR3 sequence reads: CASLGQGSEQYV. The CDR3 region has the DNA TGCGCCAGCTTAGGACAGGGGAGCGAGCAGTACGTC.

The chain employs TRBV6-4 and TRBJ2-3; D not certain. Germline CDR1 is MRHNA and CDR2 is SNTAGT. The CDR3 runs to 13 residues. V was cut by 2 bases and J by 1 base, with 4 bases left in between. CDR3 residues: CASSDQRTDTQYF. The CDR3 DNA reads as TGTGCCAGCAGTGACCAGCGCACAGATACGCAGTATTTT.